This T cell receptor beta chain was recovered during a study of T-cell memory formation after mild COVID-19. Study findings and constraints: Whether second-wave clones peaking at day 37 were SARS-CoV-2 specific went unconfirmed.

With respect to this clonotype: The antigen remains undetermined.

TCR alpha and TCR beta cDNA libraries carrying sample barcodes and UMIs came from 5'RACE with constant-segment primers. TCRdb re-analysed the 5' RACE reads in MiXCR, keeping a single row per CDR3 protein. The sample records about 340,000 distinct CDR3 sequences, 20% to 25% being singletons. The CDR3 extends over 13 amino acids. The germline V gene has CDR1 LGHDT and CDR2 YNNKEL (reference sequence). Trimming removed 3 bases from V and 4 bases from J, with 8 bases in between. The chain is built from TRBV3-1 and TRBJ2-3; D may be TRBD2 (7 bases). Sequencing was performed on PBMCs or a T cell subset sorted from them (not recorded which). This sequence originates from a man between 18 and 29 years old who had mild COVID-19 (a few samples of this study predate the infection). Cell type and time point are not known. The CDR3 nucleotides read TGTGCCAGCAGCCAGGGGGGGCCAGATACGCAGTATTTT. Amino acids: CASSQGGPDTQYF.